This TCR beta chain comes out of a study of beta chain features in type 1 diabetes. This clone was detected only a few times. The target antigen is unknown. Expressed TCRB transcripts were sequenced after all isolated RNA was converted to cDNA. Sequencing was performed with immunoSEQ multiplex PCR; in TCRdb, only in-frame clones are kept and a portion is missing. The data contain about 370,000 clones, 8.5% to 10% of them seen just once; the ten biggest clones take up around 0.66%. This CDR3 is built from 14 residues. From germline, CDR1 is SEHNR and CDR2 FQNEAQ (reference sequence). Between the trimmed V and J ends, which lost 7 bases and 4 bases, there was a span of 16 bases. Study-level results: Sequencing of cDNA might inflate the share of cells that strongly express TCR. There was a moderate but significant shortening of TCRB CDR3s in all four CD4+ subsets of Type 1 diabetes patients.

This chain links TRBV7-9 with TRBJ1-2; the D gene is possibly TRBD1 (5 bases). This TCR was sampled from a man aged 30-40 years with type 1 diabetes. Sequenced input: central memory CD4+ T cells from blood. CDR3 protein: CASTGAGTLYGYTF. The CDR3 region has the DNA TGTGCCAGCACCGGGGCAGGAACACTCTATGGCTACACCTTC.